This TCR beta chain is drawn from a study of T cells in localized non-small cell lung cancer. Points from the study as a whole: Adjacent lung held a median 57 of the top 100 tumor clones.

In its sample, this clone ranks as large. As yet, its antigen is unknown. The CDR3 contains 12 residues. Germline loops: CDR1 MNHEY, CDR2 SMNVEV (reference sequence). The V gene lost 7 bases and the J gene lost 5 bases, with 12 bases spanning the gap. Clones were read by immunoSEQ multiplex PCR, and TCRdb kept only the in-frame ones, dropping some. The data show around 41,000 clones, about 80% seen once. The sequence was collected from a man aged 40 to 69 with stage II lung adenocarcinoma. Source: PBMCs, taken before any cancer treatment. The chain carries TRBV27 and TRBJ2-7; TRBD1 or TRBD2 may be the D gene (5 bases each). The DNA for the CDR3 is TGTGCCAGCATGAGGGGACGCGACGAGCAGTACTTC. It specifies CASMRGRDEQYF.